This T cell receptor (beta chain) was sequenced during a study of identical twins. Findings and caveats of the study: Twin pairs' shared out-of-frame alpha sequences were enriched in low generation probability. These conclusions were based on statistical analysis (cross-sectional, not following the same donors).

In TCRdb, the 5' RACE reads were re-called with MiXCR into one record per CDR3 protein. In the table there are roughly 720,000 distinct CDR3 sequences, about 20% of which are singletons. This clonotype came up many times. Its cognate antigen is unknown. V lost 5 bases and J 2 bases, leaving 7 bases between the germline ends. CDR1 SEHNR and CDR2 FQNEAQ come from the germline V gene (reference sequence). The CDR3 contains 13 residues. These data were likewise used in another study, on T cells expressing NK-cell markers. That study reports: Sorted CD3+CD56+NKG2C+, CD3+CD56+NKG2C- and CD3+CD56-NKG2C+ T-cell subsets were beta-chain profiled. Uncertainty persisted over the HCMV specificity of expanded NKG2C+ T cell clones.

The chain recombines TRBV7-9 with TRBJ1-5; D is ambiguous. The TCR sequence derives from a woman between 18 and 29 years old in good health. Sequencing was carried out using PBMCs. CDR3 loop: CASSPGRNQPQHF. The CDR3 nucleotides are TGTGCCAGCAGCCCCGGTCGCAATCAGCCCCAGCATTTT.